The 32 T cell receptor beta chains below all came from one sample that was sequenced in a study of blood T cell repertoires in COVID-19. TCRdb's table, derived via immunoSEQ multiplex PCR, lists solely in-frame clones and lacks some. Among about 140,000 clones listed, about 91% were seen once. Sequenced material: peripheral blood. These receptors were taken from a woman aged 55-70 years with acute or convalescent COVID-19.

This chain joins TRBV4-1 and TRBJ2-6; a possible D gene is TRBD2 (7 bases). This CDR3 is 18 amino acids long. V was clipped by 2 bases and J by 2 bases, with 16 bases between them. Germline V CDR1 and CDR2: MGHRA, YSYEKL. Here the CDR3 DNA reads TGCGCCAGCAGCCAAAGGACGGGGGGCGTCCCTGGGGCCAACGTCCTGACTTTC. Translating gives CASSQRTGGVPGANVLTF.

This chain links TRBV12-3 or TRBV12-4 with TRBJ1-5; D ambiguous. There are 12 residues in the CDR3. The V gene lost 2 bases and the J gene lost 6 bases, with 5 bases spanning the gap. DNA of the CDR3: TGTGCCAGCAGTTTACGGGGTCAGCCCCAGCATTTT. Translated: CASSLRGQPQHF.

This chain joins TRBV5-6 and TRBJ1-2; 10 bases fit TRBD1. V dropped 4 bases and J dropped 7; count of bases not matched to a gene: 7. There are 14 residues in the CDR3. Germline V gene sequence: CDR1 SGHDT, CDR2 YYEEEE. CDR3 region: CASSPGQGEFGYTF. CDR3 DNA sequence: TGTGCCAGCAGCCCTGGACAGGGGGAATTTGGCTACACCTTC.

The V call is TRBV9, the J call TRBJ1-6; no clear D gene. CDR3 size: 14 residues. Germline lookup yields CDR1 SGDLS and CDR2 YYNGEE. Trimming pared 0 bases from V and 10 bases from J, leaving 11 bases between. CDR3 sequence reads: CASSVEVGRSPLHF. In nucleotides, the CDR3 is TGTGCCAGCAGCGTAGAAGTGGGGAGATCACCCCTCCACTTT.

The V gene is TRBV6-2 or TRBV6-3, the J gene TRBJ2-1, with TRBD1 matching 7 bases. This CDR3 spans 16 amino acids. The V gene end was trimmed by 0 bases and the J gene end by 0 bases; junction bases not matched to a gene: 2. Germline V CDR1 and CDR2: MNHEY, SVGEGT. The CDR3 is CASSYSGGISYNEQFF. The CDR3 nucleotides are TGTGCCAGCAGTTACTCAGGGGGCATCTCCTACAATGAGCAGTTCTTC.

The genes are TRBV6-5 and TRBJ1-1; no clear D gene. In germline, CDR1 is MNHEY, CDR2 SVGAGI. With 5 bases removed from V and 1 base from J, the gap between germline ends came to 14 bases. The CDR3 loop spans 15 amino acids. The chain's CDR3 is CASSPSWGANTEAFF. The CDR3 nucleotides are TGTGCCAGCAGTCCCTCTTGGGGAGCGAACACTGAAGCTTTCTTT.

The CDR3 nucleotides read TGTGCCAGTAGGGCAGGGGGGCCCAGTGAGACCCAGTACTTC. This codes for CASRAGGPSETQYF. The chain combines TRBV19 with TRBJ2-5, with D maybe TRBD1 (7 bases). Trimming stripped 6 bases from V and 5 bases from J, with 16 bases between. Per the germline V gene, CDR1 is LNHDA and CDR2 is SQIVND (reference sequence). The CDR3 is made up of 14 amino acids.

The chain combines TRBV5-1 with TRBJ1-1, with 8 bases that match TRBD1. Losses at the gene ends were 0 bases for V and 6 bases for J; bases not matched to a gene: 1. Germline CDR1 and CDR2: SGHRS and YFSETQ. The CDR3 contains 13 residues. The CDR3 DNA sequence: TGCGCCAGCAGCTTGGACAGGGGGGCTGAAGCTTTCTTT. Translating it yields CASSLDRGAEAFF.

The V gene is TRBV27, the J gene TRBJ2-2; tentative D call: TRBD2 (6 bases). Germline loops: CDR1 MNHEY, CDR2 SMNVEV (reference sequence). Trimming left V 6 bases short and J 5 bases short, with 22 bases between. The CDR3 length is 17 residues. The CDR3 coding sequence is TGTGCCAGCAGACAACGGGGGTCTCTCACCCATACCGGGGAGCTGTTTTTT. Its protein product is CASRQRGSLTHTGELFF.

The chain uses TRBV3-1 (or the pseudogene TRBV3-2) and TRBJ1-5; D gene unclear. The V end lost 1 base, the J end lost 11 bases, and 6 bases lay between the germline ends. The CDR3 consists of 11 residues. Germline V gene sequence: CDR1 LGHDT, CDR2 YNNKEL (reference sequence). The CDR3 loop reads CASSQAGTQHF. CDR3 nucleotides: TGTGCCAGCAGCCAAGCCGGGACCCAGCATTTT.

The chain uses TRBV24-1 and TRBJ2-1, with 8 bases identical to TRBD2. In germline, CDR1 is KGHDR, CDR2 SFDVKD. The CDR3 covers 22 residues. J lost 5 bases, V lost 3 bases, and 26 bases had no gene match. The CDR3 sequence is CATSDTSPVGTRERQENNEQFF. The CDR3, as DNA: TGTGCCACCAGTGATACTAGCCCGGTCGGGACTAGAGAGAGGCAAGAGAACAATGAGCAGTTCTTC.

This chain links TRBV24-1 with TRBJ2-3; 7 bases map to TRBD1. CDR1 and CDR2 from the germline V gene are KGHDR and SFDVKD. The V segment lost 5 bases and the J segment 0 bases; nucleotides outside the gene matches: 7. CDR3 size: 16 residues. CDR3 sequence (DNA): TGTGCCACCAGTGGAGGTGACAGGGATAGCACAGATACGCAGTATTTT. Amino acids: CATSGGDRDSTDTQYF.

This sequence joins TRBV6-5 and TRBJ1-4; TRBD1 matches at 7 bases. Per the germline V gene, CDR1 is MNHEY and CDR2 is SVGAGI. CDR3 size: 15 residues. Trimming cost V 2 bases and J 4 bases; bases outside gene matches: 4. The chain's CDR3 is CASSYGDRRNEKLFF. The CDR3 nucleotides read TGTGCCAGCAGTTACGGGGACAGACGTAATGAAAAACTGTTTTTT.

The chain links TRBV11-2 to TRBJ1-4, with 7 nucleotides matching TRBD1. The CDR3 consists of 15 residues. V gave up 3 bases and J gave up 1 base; unmatched junction bases: 2. Germline CDR1 and CDR2: SGHAT and FQNNGV. The CDR3 DNA reads TGTGCCAGCAGCTTCGGGGACAGAACTAATGAAAAACTGTTTTTT. It codes for CASSFGDRTNEKLFF. Supplemented by reference TRBV11-2 and TRBJ1-4, the full variable domain reads EAGVAQSPRYKIIEKRQSVAFWCNPISGHATLYWYQQILGQGPKLLIQFQNNGVVDDSQLPKDRFSAERLKGVDSTLKIQPAKLEDSAVYLCASSFGDRTNEKLFFGSGTQLSVL.

The V gene is TRBV9, the J gene TRBJ2-1; no firm D call. Germline CDR1 SGDLS, CDR2 YYNGEE. The V end lost 4 bases, the J end lost 4 bases, and 18 bases lay between the germline ends. CDR3 length equals 16 residues. In nucleotides, the CDR3 is TGTGCCAGCAGCTTCACGACTCTTCCGCCGTACAATGAGCAGTTCTTC. It is translated as CASSFTTLPPYNEQFF.

CDR3 coding DNA: TGCGCCAGCAGCGGGGGCGGATACGAGCAGTACTTC. Translating gives CASSGGGYEQYF. The chain uses TRBV5-1 and TRBJ2-7; a weak D match, TRBD1 (6 bases). Trimming removed 4 bases at V and 4 bases at J, with 9 bases between. Germline-derived CDR1 and CDR2 are SGHRS and YFSETQ. The CDR3 has 12 amino acids.

The V call is TRBV4-1, the J call TRBJ2-5, with D perhaps TRBD2 (5 bases). Trimming stripped 3 bases from V and 5 bases from J, with 13 bases between. The CDR3 contains 14 residues. Germline CDR1 MGHRA, CDR2 YSYEKL. CDR3 loop: CASSHSGERETQYF. CDR3 in DNA: TGCGCCAGCAGCCACAGCGGTGAGCGGGAGACCCAGTACTTC.

The CDR3 protein is CASSVDPGLADSPTYEQYF. CDR3 DNA: TGTGCCAGCAGCGTAGACCCTGGGCTAGCGGACTCTCCCACCTACGAGCAGTACTTC. This sequence joins TRBV9 and TRBJ2-7; 7 bases are a match to TRBD2. The germline CDR1 and CDR2 sequences are SGDLS and YYNGEE. This CDR3 is 19 amino acids long. The V and J ends lost 0 bases and 2 bases, in that order; junction bases with no gene match: 17.

The CDR3 DNA is TGTGCCAGCAGCCAAGGGTACCGGTGGCAGTACTTC. It specifies CASSQGYRWQYF. The chain employs TRBV14 and TRBJ2-7; D not certain. Trimming cost V 1 base and J 9 bases, with 10 bases left between them. Germline V gene sequence: CDR1 SGHDN, CDR2 FVKESK. This CDR3 comprises 12 residues.

CDR3 coding DNA: TGTGCCAGCAGCTTAGCCAGGGGTGCCTACGAGCAGTACTTC. Translated: CASSLARGAYEQYF. The chain uses TRBV13 and TRBJ2-7; D possibly corresponds to TRBD1 (6 bases). Trimming stripped 1 base from V and 2 bases from J, with 9 bases between. CDR3 length: 14 residues. Per the germline V gene, CDR1 is PRHDT and CDR2 is FYEKMQ (reference sequence). Full variable domain (rest looked up from reference TRBV13 and TRBJ2-7): AAGVIQSPRHLIKEKRETATLKCYPIPRHDTVYWYQQGPGQDPQFLISFYEKMQSDKGSIPDRFSAQQFSDYHSELNMSSLELGDSALYFCASSLARGAYEQYFGPGTRLTVT.

This chain links TRBV30 with TRBJ1-2; 9 positions match TRBD1. This CDR3 comprises 11 residues. Germline trimming cut 5 bases from V and 10 bases from J; bases unmatched to any gene: 5. In germline, CDR1 is GTSNPN, CDR2 SVGIG (reference sequence). CDR3 in amino acids: CAWSTGGDYTF. CDR3 nucleotide sequence: TGTGCCTGGTCGACAGGGGGTGACTACACCTTC.

The chain couples TRBV30 to TRBJ1-2, with D perhaps TRBD1 (6 bases). In germline, CDR1 is GTSNPN, CDR2 SVGIG (reference sequence). This CDR3 comprises 12 residues. V was cut by 2 bases and J by 4 bases, with 8 bases left in between. The CDR3 is CAWSLGGYGYTF. In DNA, the CDR3 is TGTGCCTGGAGTCTAGGGGGCTATGGCTACACCTTC.

V usage is TRBV7-2 and J usage is TRBJ2-1; D remains ambiguous. CDR3 size: 13 residues. The V gene's germline CDR1 is SGHTA and CDR2 FQGNSA. With 0 bases removed from V and 8 bases from J, the gap between germline ends came to 8 bases. The CDR3 spells CASSLAGTDEQFF. CDR3 nucleotides: TGTGCCAGCAGCTTAGCCGGTACGGATGAGCAGTTCTTC.

This sequence joins TRBV7-3 and TRBJ1-1, with D perhaps matching TRBD1 (6 bases). Germline loops: CDR1 SGHTA, CDR2 FQGTGA. The CDR3 runs to 15 residues. V lost 4 bases to trimming and J lost 0 bases, with 12 bases between them. The CDR3 DNA is TGTGCCAGCAGCTCACAGGGTACCTTGAACACTGAAGCTTTCTTT. It yields the protein CASSSQGTLNTEAFF.

The V gene is TRBV7-2, the J gene TRBJ2-7; D perhaps matches TRBD1 (5 bases). CDR1 is SGHTA and CDR2 is FQGNSA in the germline V gene. V lost 1 base and J 1 base, leaving 11 bases between the germline ends. CDR3 length: 15 amino acids. Here the CDR3 DNA reads TGTGCCAGCAGCTTAGGGCAGGGTGGGTCCTACGAGCAGTACTTC. Translating it yields CASSLGQGGSYEQYF.

This chain connects TRBV6-5 to TRBJ1-1, with 9 bases lining up with TRBD1. The CDR3 runs 12 residues. J lost 8 bases, V lost 6 bases, and 4 bases had no gene match. CDR1 MNHEY and CDR2 SVGAGI come from the germline V gene. This chain's CDR3 is CASRRTGEEAFF. The CDR3 nucleotides read TGTGCCAGCAGACGGACAGGGGAAGAAGCTTTCTTT.

The rearrangement joins TRBV28 to TRBJ2-5; 7 nucleotides align to TRBD2. The germline gives CDR1 MDHEN, CDR2 SYDVKM. The CDR3 length is 17 residues. V lost 4 bases to trimming and J lost 0 bases; unmatched junction nucleotides: 11. The CDR3 here is CASSYGERAGYQETQYF. The CDR3, as DNA: TGTGCCAGCAGTTATGGGGAGAGAGCGGGGTACCAAGAGACCCAGTACTTC.

The chain has TRBV20-1 and TRBJ1-5; no definite D call. Trimming removed 3 bases at V and 5 bases at J, with 11 bases between. Germline lookup yields CDR1 DFQATT and CDR2 SNEGSKA (reference sequence). The CDR3 covers 13 residues. This CDR3 is CSASMSLHQPQHF. CDR3 DNA: TGCAGTGCTAGTATGAGTCTCCATCAGCCCCAGCATTTT.

This clone was counted once. The gene calls are TRBV5-1 and TRBJ2-7; D perhaps matches TRBD2 (7 bases). Germline lookup yields CDR1 SGHRS and CDR2 YFSETQ. V was shortened by 3 bases and J by 4 bases, with 14 bases between the two germline ends. The CDR3 has 14 amino acids. CDR3 loop: CASSWAGAEYEQYF. In DNA form, the CDR3 reads TGCGCCAGCAGCTGGGCGGGGGCCGAATACGAGCAGTACTTC.

The V and J genes are TRBV6-5 and TRBJ2-2, with TRBD1 identical over 9 bases. This CDR3 comprises 15 residues. Germline V gene sequence: CDR1 MNHEY, CDR2 SVGAGI. V gave up 5 bases and J gave up 4 bases; unmatched junction bases: 5. The CDR3 bases are TGTGCCAGCAGTCGGACAGGGGACGGCACCGGGGAGCTGTTTTTT. Amino acids: CASSRTGDGTGELFF.

The V gene is TRBV6-6, the J gene TRBJ2-3; no definite D call. V was shortened by 7 bases and J by 0 bases, with 14 bases between the two germline ends. This CDR3 is built from 15 residues. CDR1 is MNHNY, CDR2 SVGAGI, per germline (reference sequence). The CDR3 loop reads CASTHGRQSTDTQYF. The CDR3 DNA reads TGTGCCAGCACCCATGGTCGTCAGAGCACAGATACGCAGTATTTT.

This clone was observed a few times. The chain links TRBV5-5 to TRBJ1-6, with TRBD1 identical over 7 bases. V dropped 4 bases and J dropped 10; count of bases not matched to a gene: 14. This CDR3 spans 16 amino acids. The germline gives CDR1 SGHKS, CDR2 YYEKEE (reference sequence). As DNA, the CDR3 is TGTGCCAGCAGCCTATTAGTTGGAGGGGGCAGGTCACCCCTCCACTTT. Protein: CASSLLVGGGRSPLHF.